The rows below give T cell receptor beta chains drawn from one sample of a study of cytomegalovirus exposure and HLA in healthy donors. The table came from immunoSEQ multiplex PCR; TCRdb's copy has only in-frame clones and leaves some out. The sample has 97,000 or so clones; roughly 70% are singletons. The source material was PBMCs. The origin of the receptors is a man aged 45-60 years in good health and CMV-seronegative. The CDR3 runs from the conserved cysteine through the conserved F or W. Fields, in order: CDR3 DNA, CDR3 protein, J gene, V gene, clone size, D gene. A D gene is named only where the DNA matches it firmly. Clone size appears in some rows only: once, few, many, or a class for an expanded clone.

CDR3nt: TGCGCCAGCAGCTTGCAGGGTAGCCCAGATACGCAGTATTTT
CDR3aa: CASSLQGSPDTQYF
j_gene: TRBJ2-3
v_gene: TRBV5-1
abundance: .
d_gene: .

CDR3nt: TGCGCCAGCAGCCACGGGACAGGGGGCGCACTACGGGAGCAGTTCTTC
CDR3aa: CASSHGTGGALREQFF
j_gene: TRBJ2-1
v_gene: TRBV5-1
abundance: .
d_gene: TRBD1

CDR3nt: TGTGCCAGCAGCTATGGGGGGAAGGGCTCTGAAGCTTTCTTT
CDR3aa: CASSYGGKGSEAFF
j_gene: TRBJ1-1
v_gene: TRBV7-9
abundance: .
d_gene: .

CDR3nt: TGTGCCAGCACCATTCCCTCGCCCAATCCGGGACAGGGAAACAATAGCAATCAGCCCCAGCATTTT
CDR3aa: CASTIPSPNPGQGNNSNQPQHF
j_gene: TRBJ1-5
v_gene: TRBV7-6
abundance: .
d_gene: TRBD1

CDR3nt: TGTGCCAGCAGCTTCTATCGGGACAGGGGACTGCCACGGTACGAGCAGTACTTC
CDR3aa: CASSFYRDRGLPRYEQYF
j_gene: TRBJ2-7
v_gene: TRBV5-6
abundance: few
d_gene: TRBD1

CDR3nt: TGTGCCAGCAGCAAACAGGGGGCAGGGTATGGCTACACCTTC
CDR3aa: CASSKQGAGYGYTF
j_gene: TRBJ1-2
v_gene: TRBV11-1
abundance: few
d_gene: TRBD1

CDR3nt: TGTGCCAGCTCACCACCGTCGGGGGGTTTAAATGAAAAACTGTTTTTT
CDR3aa: CASSPPSGGLNEKLFF
j_gene: TRBJ1-4
v_gene: TRBV18
abundance: .
d_gene: .

CDR3nt: TGTGCCAGTAGTATAGACCGGGACAGGGTCAATGAGCAGTTCTTC
CDR3aa: CASSIDRDRVNEQFF
j_gene: TRBJ2-1
v_gene: TRBV19
abundance: .
d_gene: TRBD1

CDR3nt: TGTGCCAGCAGCTTTTCCCTAAAAGAGACCCAGTACTTC
CDR3aa: CASSFSLKETQYF
j_gene: TRBJ2-5
v_gene: TRBV7-9
abundance: .
d_gene: .

CDR3nt: TGCGCCAGCAGCCAAGAAGACAGTTCCTACGAGCAGTACTTC
CDR3aa: CASSQEDSSYEQYF
j_gene: TRBJ2-7
v_gene: TRBV4-1
abundance: once
d_gene: .

CDR3nt: TGTGCCAGCAGTGCAACCGGGACAGGGGGGAGACAGCCCCAGCATTTT
CDR3aa: CASSATGTGGRQPQHF
j_gene: TRBJ1-5
v_gene: TRBV2
abundance: once
d_gene: TRBD1

CDR3nt: TGTGCCAGCCTAGACGAGCGACAGCTATCTGGAAACACCATATATTTT
CDR3aa: CASLDERQLSGNTIYF
j_gene: TRBJ1-3
v_gene: TRBV28
abundance: .
d_gene: .

CDR3nt: TGTGCCAGCAGTCGAGCTAGCGGGAATTACTACGAGCAGTACTTC
CDR3aa: CASSRASGNYYEQYF
j_gene: TRBJ2-7
v_gene: TRBV27
abundance: .
d_gene: TRBD2

CDR3nt: TGTGCCAGCGTAGGACAAAGCCTCGGTGAGCAGTTCTTC
CDR3aa: CASVGQSLGEQFF
j_gene: TRBJ2-1
v_gene: TRBV27
abundance: .
d_gene: .

CDR3nt: TGTGCCAGCTCACCACCGGGCGGGACGTACGAGCAGTACTTC
CDR3aa: CASSPPGGTYEQYF
j_gene: TRBJ2-7
v_gene: TRBV18
abundance: few
d_gene: .

CDR3nt: TGTGCCAGCAGCCCGTACGGGTCGTTTGCGGGTCCCCAAGAGACCCAGTACTTC
CDR3aa: CASSPYGSFAGPQETQYF
j_gene: TRBJ2-5
v_gene: TRBV7-2
abundance: .
d_gene: .

CDR3nt: TGTTCCAGCAGACAAAGCACCGGGGAGCTGTTTTTT
CDR3aa: CSSRQSTGELFF
j_gene: TRBJ2-2
v_gene: TRBV7-9
abundance: .
d_gene: .

CDR3nt: TGCAGCGCTGCGCAGGGGTTGAATGAAAAACTGTTTTTT
CDR3aa: CSAAQGLNEKLFF
j_gene: TRBJ1-4
v_gene: TRBV29-1
abundance: .
d_gene: .

CDR3nt: TGTGCCAGCAGTTTTTCCCGGGGGATCCCTTACAATGAGCAGTTCTTC
CDR3aa: CASSFSRGIPYNEQFF
j_gene: TRBJ2-1
v_gene: TRBV27
abundance: .
d_gene: .

CDR3nt: TGTGCCAGCAGCCCCCAGGTGGGGGGGCCAGATACGCAGTATTTT
CDR3aa: CASSPQVGGPDTQYF
j_gene: TRBJ2-3
v_gene: TRBV6-6
abundance: .
d_gene: .

CDR3nt: TGTGCCAGCAGTGACAGGAGGTCGGCGACCAGAAACTATGGCTACACCTTC
CDR3aa: CASSDRRSATRNYGYTF
j_gene: TRBJ1-2
v_gene: TRBV6-1
abundance: few
d_gene: .

CDR3nt: TGTGCCAGCAGCGTAGCTTCTAGTAGGAGCACCGGGGAGCTGTTTTTT
CDR3aa: CASSVASSRSTGELFF
j_gene: TRBJ2-2
v_gene: TRBV9
abundance: .
d_gene: .

CDR3nt: TGCGCCAGCAGCCCGACCGGTCTGGGGGGGGAAGAGACCCAGTACTTC
CDR3aa: CASSPTGLGGEETQYF
j_gene: TRBJ2-5
v_gene: TRBV4-1
abundance: .
d_gene: TRBD2

CDR3nt: TGTGCCAGCACCCTGGGGAGCTCTGGGGCCAACGTCCTGACTTTC
CDR3aa: CASTLGSSGANVLTF
j_gene: TRBJ2-6
v_gene: TRBV14
abundance: .
d_gene: .

CDR3nt: TGTGCCAGCTGGACAGGGGTAAACACTGAAGCTTTCTTT
CDR3aa: CASWTGVNTEAFF
j_gene: TRBJ1-1
v_gene: TRBV5-4
abundance: .
d_gene: TRBD1

CDR3nt: TGTGCCAGCAGCTTAAGAGTGCCAGGGGGCAATCAGCCCCAGCATTTT
CDR3aa: CASSLRVPGGNQPQHF
j_gene: TRBJ1-5
v_gene: TRBV13
abundance: .
d_gene: .

CDR3nt: TGTGCCAGCTCACCGGTTACAGGTGGCCAAGAGACCCAGTACTTC
CDR3aa: CASSPVTGGQETQYF
j_gene: TRBJ2-5
v_gene: TRBV18
abundance: .
d_gene: .

CDR3nt: TGTGCCAGCAGCCGAGGGGTGCTAGCGGAATATACGCAGTATTTT
CDR3aa: CASSRGVLAEYTQYF
j_gene: TRBJ2-3
v_gene: TRBV11-2
abundance: .
d_gene: TRBD2